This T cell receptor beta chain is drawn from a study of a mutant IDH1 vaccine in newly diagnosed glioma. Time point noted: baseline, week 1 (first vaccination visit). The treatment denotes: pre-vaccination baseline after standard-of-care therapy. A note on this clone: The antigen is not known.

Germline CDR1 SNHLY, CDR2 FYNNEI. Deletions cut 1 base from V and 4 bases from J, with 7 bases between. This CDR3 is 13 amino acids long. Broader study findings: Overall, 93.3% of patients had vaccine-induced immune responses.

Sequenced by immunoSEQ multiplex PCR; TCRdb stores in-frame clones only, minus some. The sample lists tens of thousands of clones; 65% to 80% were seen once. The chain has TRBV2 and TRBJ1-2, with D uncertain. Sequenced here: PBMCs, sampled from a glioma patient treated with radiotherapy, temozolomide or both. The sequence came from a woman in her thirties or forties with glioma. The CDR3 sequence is CASSEGQLYGYTF. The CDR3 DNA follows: TGTGCCAGCAGTGAAGGGCAGCTCTATGGCTACACCTTC.